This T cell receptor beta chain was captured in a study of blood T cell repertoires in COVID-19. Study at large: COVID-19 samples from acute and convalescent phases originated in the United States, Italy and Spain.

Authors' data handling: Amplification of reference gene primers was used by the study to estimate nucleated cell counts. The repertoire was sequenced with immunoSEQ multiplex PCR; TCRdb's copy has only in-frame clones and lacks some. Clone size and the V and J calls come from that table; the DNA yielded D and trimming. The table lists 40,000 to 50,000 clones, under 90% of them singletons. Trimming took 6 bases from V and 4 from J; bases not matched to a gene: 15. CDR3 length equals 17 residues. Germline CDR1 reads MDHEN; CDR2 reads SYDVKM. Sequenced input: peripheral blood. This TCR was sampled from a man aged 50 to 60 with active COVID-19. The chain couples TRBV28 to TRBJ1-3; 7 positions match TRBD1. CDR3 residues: CASRPPDRLRGGNTIYF. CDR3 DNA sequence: TGTGCCAGCAGGCCTCCGGACAGGTTGAGAGGGGGAAACACCATATATTTT.